The 11 T cell receptor beta chains listed next were all sequenced from one sample in a study of early T cells in non-severe SARS-CoV-2 infection. TCRdb called the 5' RACE reads again in MiXCR, with one record for every CDR3 protein. The repertoire holds tens of thousands of distinct CDR3 sequences, with 5.6% as singletons. Specimen: whole blood. Receptors were obtained from an adult who was a healthcare worker with PCR-confirmed SARS-CoV-2 infection or an uninfected control (not recorded which).

This clonotype was recorded a few times. The chain recombines TRBV18 with TRBJ2-7, with a tentative D call TRBD2 (5 bases). Germline CDR1 and CDR2: KGHSH and LQKENI. Trimming pared 3 bases from V and 0 bases from J, leaving 15 bases between. The CDR3 is made up of 16 amino acids. CDR3 loop: CASSPQRRQLSYEQYF. The CDR3 DNA reads as TGTGCCAGCTCACCCCAAAGGAGGCAGCTCTCCTACGAGCAGTACTTC. Full variable domain (remainder filled in from reference TRBV18 and TRBJ2-7): NAGVMQNPRHLVRRRGQEARLRCSPMKGHSHVYWYRQLPEEGLKFMVYLQKENIIDESGMPKERFSAEFPKEGPSILRIQQVVRGDSAAYFCASSPQRRQLSYEQYFGPGTRLTVT.

This clonotype was counted at least ten times. The rearrangement joins TRBV19 to TRBJ2-3; TRBD2 agrees at 7 bases. Germline CDR1 LNHDA, CDR2 SQIVND (reference sequence). Trimming at V came to 10 bases and at J to 4 bases, leaving 8 bases not matched to a gene. The CDR3 sequence is 13 residues long. CDR3 residues: CATHGGSADTQYF. The CDR3 DNA follows: TGTGCCACCCACGGGGGGTCTGCAGATACGCAGTATTTT.

This clonotype has at least ten counts. This chain joins TRBV12-3 or TRBV12-4 and TRBJ2-5; 14 positions match TRBD2. This CDR3 has 15 amino acids. The trim removed 4 bases at V and 5 bases at J, leaving 3 bases unmatched. The CDR3 bases are TGTGCCAGCAGTTCCTGGACTAGCGGGAGGGAGACCCAGTACTTC. Translating gives CASSSWTSGRETQYF.

This clonotype has a handful of counts. This chain uses TRBV4-1 with TRBJ1-5; 7 positions match TRBD1. V dropped 2 bases and J dropped 2; count of bases not matched to a gene: 9. Germline V gene data show CDR1 as MGHRA and CDR2 as YSYEKL. CDR3 length: 17 amino acids. The CDR3 sequence: CASSQPGRGRRNQPQHF. The DNA for the CDR3 is TGCGCCAGCAGCCAACCCGGCAGGGGGAGGCGCAATCAGCCCCAGCATTTT.

This clonotype was found many times. The chain uses TRBV18 and TRBJ2-7, with 7 bases identical to TRBD1. Germline V CDR1 and CDR2: KGHSH, LQKENI. CDR3 length equals 13 residues. Losses at the gene ends were 3 bases for V and 7 bases for J; bases not matched to a gene: 6. The CDR3: CASSPGQPREQYF. The CDR3 DNA reads as TGTGCCAGCTCACCGGGACAGCCTCGGGAGCAGTACTTC.

This clonotype was found many times. The V call is TRBV12-3 or TRBV12-4, the J call TRBJ1-5; 11 nucleotides match TRBD1. The CDR3 loop spans 15 amino acids. J was trimmed by 6 bases and V by 6 bases; bases with no gene match: 7. As DNA, the CDR3 is TGTGCCAGCAGCCCTGGACAGGGGGCAACTCAGCCCCAGCATTTT. This sequence encodes CASSPGQGATQPQHF.

This clonotype has a count of ten or more. The V call is TRBV10-2, the J call TRBJ1-1; D not resolved. CDR3 length equals 13 residues. V was cut by 5 bases and J by 3 bases, with 10 bases left in between. Germline V CDR1 and CDR2: WSHSY, SAAADI. CDR3 residues: CASSPGRHTEAFF. CDR3 coding DNA: TGCGCCAGCAGTCCTGGACGGCACACTGAAGCTTTCTTT.

This clonotype was counted at least ten times. This chain joins TRBV3-1 and TRBJ2-1; D remains ambiguous. The CDR3 consists of 17 residues. Trimming removed 0 bases from V and 2 bases from J, with 14 bases in between. Germline loops: CDR1 LGHDT, CDR2 YNNKEL (reference sequence). CDR3 region: CASSQEQSPNPYNEQFF. In DNA, the CDR3 is TGTGCCAGCAGCCAAGAGCAGAGTCCCAACCCCTACAATGAGCAGTTCTTC.

This clonotype has at least ten counts. The genes are TRBV11-2 and TRBJ2-3; 11 nucleotides match TRBD1. The V gene end was trimmed by 1 base and the J gene end by 3 bases; junction bases not matched to a gene: 6. In germline, CDR1 is SGHAT, CDR2 FQNNGV. The CDR3 is 17 residues long. The CDR3 sequence is CASSLGYGTGGTDTQYF. As DNA, the CDR3 is TGTGCCAGCAGCTTAGGTTACGGGACAGGGGGAACAGATACGCAGTATTTT. Together with reference TRBV11-2 and TRBJ2-3, the CDR3 gives the full variable domain: EAGVAQSPRYKIIEKRQSVAFWCNPISGHATLYWYQQILGQGPKLLIQFQNNGVVDDSQLPKDRFSAERLKGVDSTLKIQPAKLEDSAVYLCASSLGYGTGGTDTQYFGPGTRLTVL.

This clonotype was picked up many times. The chain carries TRBV4-3 and TRBJ1-2; D uncertain. V was pared by 4 bases and J by 5 bases, with 14 bases between. The length of the CDR3 is 14 residues. Germline V lookup: CDR1 LGHNA, CDR2 YSLEER. The CDR3 DNA is TGCGCCAGCAGCCGTGAAGGCTATGCGTATGGCTACACCTTC. Residues: CASSREGYAYGYTF.

This clonotype was detected many times. The chain uses TRBV7-9 and TRBJ1-3; D is undetermined. Trimming stripped 2 bases from V and 6 bases from J, with 5 bases between. There are 12 residues in the CDR3. Germline CDR1 reads SEHNR; CDR2 reads FQNEAQ (reference sequence). CDR3 protein: CASSLWKNTIYF. The CDR3 DNA follows: TGTGCCAGCAGCTTATGGAAAAACACCATATATTTT.